What follows describes a single T cell receptor beta chain. What it binds is not known. Only in-frame clones appear in the TCRdb table, and some are missing; sequencing was by immunoSEQ multiplex PCR. Of around 150,000 clones detected, 70% to 85% appear once; the ten largest clones hold around 27%. From the roughly 120-subject validation cohort, which was separate from the roughly 670-subject first cohort, the donors were drawn. These data are taken from a study of cytomegalovirus exposure and HLA in healthy donors. Germline V CDR1 and CDR2: SGHRS, YFSETQ. This CDR3 spans 14 amino acids. V dropped 0 bases and J dropped 8; count of bases not matched to a gene: 7. Points from the study as a whole: Accounts indicate the classifier identified cytomegalovirus status with strong specificity and sensitivity.

Sequenced material: PBMCs. The clonotype comes from a man aged 30 to 39 in good health and CMV-seropositive. The chain is built from TRBV5-1 and TRBJ1-2, with 7 bases identical to TRBD1. CDR3 amino acids: CASSLGQGSQGYTF. CDR3 sequence (DNA): TGCGCCAGCAGCTTGGGACAGGGATCGCAAGGCTACACCTTC. The variable domain in full, completed from reference TRBV5-1 and TRBJ1-2, reads KAGVTQTPRYLIKTRGQQVTLSCSPISGHRSVSWYQQTPGQGLQFLFEYFSETQRNKGNFPGRFSGRQFSNSRSEMNVSTLELGDSALYLCASSLGQGSQGYTFGSGTRLTVV.